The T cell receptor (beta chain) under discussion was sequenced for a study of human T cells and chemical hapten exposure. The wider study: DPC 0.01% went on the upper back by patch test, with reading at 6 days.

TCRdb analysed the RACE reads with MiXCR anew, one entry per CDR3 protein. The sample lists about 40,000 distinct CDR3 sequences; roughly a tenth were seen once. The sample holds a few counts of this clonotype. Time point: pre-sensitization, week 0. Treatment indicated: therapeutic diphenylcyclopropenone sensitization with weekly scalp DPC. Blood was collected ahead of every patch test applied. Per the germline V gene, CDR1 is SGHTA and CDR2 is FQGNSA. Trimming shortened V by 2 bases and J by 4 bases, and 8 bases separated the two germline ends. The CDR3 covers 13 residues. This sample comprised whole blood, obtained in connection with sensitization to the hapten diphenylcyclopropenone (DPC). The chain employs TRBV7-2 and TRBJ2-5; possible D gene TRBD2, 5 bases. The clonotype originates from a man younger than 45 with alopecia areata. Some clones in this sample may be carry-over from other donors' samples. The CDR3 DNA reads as TGTGCCAGCAGCTTAACTAGAGGAGAGACCCAGTACTTC. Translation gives CASSLTRGETQYF.